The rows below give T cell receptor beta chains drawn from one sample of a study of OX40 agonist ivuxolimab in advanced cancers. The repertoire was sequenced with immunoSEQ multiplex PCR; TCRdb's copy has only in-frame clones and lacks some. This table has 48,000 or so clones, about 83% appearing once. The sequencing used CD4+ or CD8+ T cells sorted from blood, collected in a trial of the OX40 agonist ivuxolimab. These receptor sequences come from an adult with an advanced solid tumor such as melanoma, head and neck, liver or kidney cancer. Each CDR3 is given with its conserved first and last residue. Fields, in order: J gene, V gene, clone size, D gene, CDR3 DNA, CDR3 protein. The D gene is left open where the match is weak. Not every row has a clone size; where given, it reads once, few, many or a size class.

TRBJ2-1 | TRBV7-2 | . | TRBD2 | TGTGCCAGCAGCCCGGGACTAGCGGGGGTAAATGAGCAGTTCTTC | CASSPGLAGVNEQFF
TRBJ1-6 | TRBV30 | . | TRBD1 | TGTGCCTCCAGGGGACAGGGGAACTCACCCCTCCACTTT | CASRGQGNSPLHF
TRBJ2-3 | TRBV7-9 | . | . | TGTGCCAGCAGCTTAGCGCATGAGGGGTACAGCACAGATACGCAGTATTTT | CASSLAHEGYSTDTQYF
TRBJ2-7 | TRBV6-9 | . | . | TGTGCCAGCAGTGCCGGCTACGAGCAGTACTTC | CASSAGYEQYF
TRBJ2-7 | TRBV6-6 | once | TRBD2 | TGTGCCAGCGCACCGGGGGGAATCCTTTCGGGGGACGAGCAGTACTTC | CASAPGGILSGDEQYF
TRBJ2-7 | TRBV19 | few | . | TGTGCCAGTAGTATAGCGGACGGTTACGAGCAGTACTTC | CASSIADGYEQYF
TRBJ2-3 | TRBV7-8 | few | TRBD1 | TGTGCCAGCAGCCGCAGGGGGCAACCTACAGGGGCGAGCACAGATACGCAGTATTTT | CASSRRGQPTGASTDTQYF
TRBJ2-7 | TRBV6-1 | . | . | TGTGCCAGCAGTCCCTCCCCGGGGGCCAGCTACGAGCAGTACTTC | CASSPSPGASYEQYF
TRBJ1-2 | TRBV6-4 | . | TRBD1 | TGTGCCAGCAGGGGACAGGGGTTCGGGGGATATGGCTACACCTTC | CASRGQGFGGYGYTF
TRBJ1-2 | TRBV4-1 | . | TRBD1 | TGCGCCAGCAGCCAACCGGGACAGAGCTACTATGGCTACACCTTC | CASSQPGQSYYGYTF
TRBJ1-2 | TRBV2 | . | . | TGTGCCAGCAGTGAAGGGGGGAACCAGGGCTTCCTCTATGGCTACACCTTC | CASSEGGNQGFLYGYTF
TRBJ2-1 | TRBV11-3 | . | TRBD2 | TGTGCCAGCAGCTTAGACCTAGCGGGGGGGCCTAATGAGCAGTTCTTC | CASSLDLAGGPNEQFF
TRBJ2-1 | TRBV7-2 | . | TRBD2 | TGTGCCAGCAGCTTAAATAGCGGGGGGGCCAAGGAGCAGTTCTTC | CASSLNSGGAKEQFF
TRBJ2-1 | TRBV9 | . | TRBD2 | TGTGCCAGCAGCGCCCTAGCGGGGGAAGGGAATGAGCAGTTCTTC | CASSALAGEGNEQFF